Presented here are 9 T cell receptor beta chains from one specimen sequenced in a study of OX40 agonist ivuxolimab in advanced cancers. The repertoire was sequenced with immunoSEQ multiplex PCR; TCRdb's copy has only in-frame clones and lacks some. The repertoire holds about 74,000 clones, with more than 70% as singletons. Sequenced here: CD4+ or CD8+ T cells sorted from blood, sampled in a trial of the OX40 agonist ivuxolimab. These receptor sequences come from an adult with an advanced solid tumor such as melanoma, head and neck, liver or kidney cancer.

The genes are TRBV5-1 and TRBJ1-3, with 7 positions matching TRBD1. Germline lookup yields CDR1 SGHRS and CDR2 YFSETQ. Trimming removed 4 bases from V and 2 bases from J; junction bases left unmatched: 6. The CDR3 covers 15 residues. The CDR3, as DNA: TGCGCCAGCAGCCGGGGACAGCTTGCTGGAAACACCATATATTTT. Translated: CASSRGQLAGNTIYF.

V and J are TRBV5-1 and TRBJ1-1, with D uncertain. The CDR3 spans 14 residues. Looked up from germline, CDR1 is SGHRS and CDR2 is YFSETQ. V shed 2 bases and J shed 4 bases, with 12 bases lying between them. The CDR3 DNA reads TGCGCCAGCAGCTTCGGTCCCACGGGCACTGAAGCTTTCTTT. Protein product: CASSFGPTGTEAFF.

The genes are TRBV5-4 and TRBJ1-2; no firm D call. V was cut by 4 bases and J by 4 bases, with 14 bases left in between. This CDR3 has 14 residues. Germline loops: CDR1 SGHNT, CDR2 YYREEE (reference sequence). This CDR3 reads CASSLEPTVYGYTF. The DNA for the CDR3 is TGTGCCAGCAGCCTGGAACCGACGGTCTATGGCTACACCTTC. Complete variable domain (other parts from reference TRBV5-4 and TRBJ1-2): ETGVTQSPTHLIKTRGQQVTLRCSSQSGHNTVSWYQQALGQGPQFIFQYYREEENGRGNFPPRFSGLQFPNYSSELNVNALELDDSALYLCASSLEPTVYGYTFGSGTRLTVV.

For this clone: An end of the junction does not agree with germline; a read error may underlie this. This chain joins TRBV2 and TRBJ2-7; tentatively, D is TRBD2 (6 bases). Germline assignment: CDR1 SNHLY and CDR2 FYNNEI. This CDR3 contains 14 residues. The CDR3 protein is CATTHSGPSYGQYF. The CDR3 DNA reads as TGTGCCACCACGCACAGCGGGCCCTCCTACGGGCAGTACTTC.

The V and J genes are TRBV18 and TRBJ1-4; 7 bases agree with TRBD1. V lost 3 bases to trimming and J lost 10 bases; unmatched junction nucleotides: 8. CDR3 length: 14 residues. CDR1 and CDR2 from the germline V gene are KGHSH and LQKENI. The CDR3 DNA sequence: TGTGCCAGCTCACCGGGCAGGGGGAGTGGAAAACTGTTTTTT. Its translation is CASSPGRGSGKLFF.

The chain combines TRBV19 with TRBJ2-1; 12 nucleotides line up with TRBD2. The germline V gene encodes CDR1 LNHDA and CDR2 SQIVND (reference sequence). V trimming: 5 bases; J trimming: 8 bases; junction bases outside the gene matches: 4. This CDR3 contains 14 residues. CDR3 sequence: CASSLAGGGDEQFF. CDR3 DNA sequence: TGTGCCAGTAGTCTAGCGGGGGGGGGCGATGAGCAGTTCTTC.

V usage is TRBV4-2 and J usage is TRBJ2-3; D gene unclear. The CDR3 sequence is 14 residues long. The germline V gene has CDR1 LGHNA and CDR2 YNFKEQ. Between the trimmed V and J ends, which lost 5 bases and 4 bases, there was a span of 13 bases. The chain's CDR3 is CASSGGAGADTQYF. DNA of the CDR3: TGTGCCAGCAGCGGCGGAGCAGGAGCAGATACGCAGTATTTT.

This chain connects TRBV6-1 to TRBJ1-4; unclear D gene. V was shortened by 2 bases and J by 0 bases, with 16 bases between the two germline ends. The CDR3 contains 18 residues. Germline CDR1 MNHNS, CDR2 SASEGT. The CDR3 coding sequence is TGTGCCAGCAGTGAACGGTTTAAGGGCTGGGCAACTAATGAAAAACTGTTTTTT. It specifies CASSERFKGWATNEKLFF.

This chain joins TRBV9 and TRBJ1-6; 10 bases are a match to TRBD1. The V segment lost 0 bases and the J segment 10 bases; nucleotides outside the gene matches: 4. The CDR3 extends over 15 amino acids. Germline values: CDR1 SGDLS, CDR2 YYNGEE. The CDR3, as DNA: TGTGCCAGCAGCGTAGGGGACAGGGGCGGCTCACCCCTCCACTTT. Residues: CASSVGDRGGSPLHF.